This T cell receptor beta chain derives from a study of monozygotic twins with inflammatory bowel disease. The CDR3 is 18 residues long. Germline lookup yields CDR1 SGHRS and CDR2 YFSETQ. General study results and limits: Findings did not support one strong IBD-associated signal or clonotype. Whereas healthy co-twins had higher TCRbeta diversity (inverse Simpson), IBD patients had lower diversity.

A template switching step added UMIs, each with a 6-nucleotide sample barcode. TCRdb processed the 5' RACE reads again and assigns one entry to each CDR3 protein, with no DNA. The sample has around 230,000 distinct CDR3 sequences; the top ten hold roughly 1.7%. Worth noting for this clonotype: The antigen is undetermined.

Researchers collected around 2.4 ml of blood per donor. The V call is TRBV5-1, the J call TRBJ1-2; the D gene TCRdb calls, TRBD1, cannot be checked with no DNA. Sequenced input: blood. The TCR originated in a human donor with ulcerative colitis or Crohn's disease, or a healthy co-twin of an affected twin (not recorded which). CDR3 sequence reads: CASRHVGDRGKGVYGYTF.